The T cell receptor beta chain described here comes from a study of naive and memory T cell subsets. Study results and limitations: Over 85% of naive TCR sequences appeared only once, unlike memory subsets. No ground truth validated the naive and memory repertoire findings. Possibly reflecting memory cells re-expressing CD45RA, a few larger clonotypes occurred in naive repertoires, especially CD8.

CD8 T cells were positively selected from what remained after CD4 positive selection. Two oligonucleotides, mixed equimolar, formed the beta constant-region primer covering TRBC1 and TRBC2. Nested alpha and beta constant-region primers with the SP2 primer drove four PCR rounds on ligated cDNA. The cDNA 3' end received a ligated single-stranded oligonucleotide carrying the SP2 primer and a 12-nucleotide UMI. Using its own MiXCR run on the UMI-ligation and nested PCR reads, TCRdb lists one record per CDR3 protein. The repertoire holds about 160,000 distinct CDR3 sequences, over 20% seen once, with 0.085% to 0.11% in the top ten. Concerning this clonotype itself: The antigen remains unidentified.

The ends were cut back, 6 bases at V and 4 bases at J, with 20 bases in the middle. Germline V gene lookup returns CDR1 MNHEY and CDR2 SVGAGI. The CDR3 runs 16 residues. The origin of this receptor is a human donor in good health. Material: naive CD4+ T cells from blood. The rearrangement links TRBV6-5 to TRBJ2-3; D is undetermined. The DNA of the CDR3 is TGTGCCAGCAGCCGCTTTGATGTGCTAGTCGCAGATACGCAGTATTTT. Translating it yields CASSRFDVLVADTQYF.